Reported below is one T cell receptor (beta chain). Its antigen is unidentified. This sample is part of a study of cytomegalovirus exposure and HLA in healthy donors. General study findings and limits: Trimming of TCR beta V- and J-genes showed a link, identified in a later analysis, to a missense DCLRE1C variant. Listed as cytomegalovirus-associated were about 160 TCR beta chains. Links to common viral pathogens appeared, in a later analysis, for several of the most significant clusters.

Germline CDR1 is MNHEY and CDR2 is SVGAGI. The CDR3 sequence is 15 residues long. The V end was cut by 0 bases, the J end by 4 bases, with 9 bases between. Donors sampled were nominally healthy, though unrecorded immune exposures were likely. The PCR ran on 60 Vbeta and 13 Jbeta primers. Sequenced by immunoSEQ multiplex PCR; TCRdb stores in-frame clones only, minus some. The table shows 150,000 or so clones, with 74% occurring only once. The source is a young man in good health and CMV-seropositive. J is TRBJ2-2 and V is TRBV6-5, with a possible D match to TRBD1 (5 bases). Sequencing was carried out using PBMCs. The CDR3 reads CASSYSGQTTGELFF. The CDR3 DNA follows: TGTGCCAGCAGTTACTCGGGGCAGACCACCGGGGAGCTGTTTTTT.